The 27 T cell receptor beta chains in this list originate from one sample, sequenced in a study of Graves' ophthalmopathy and Graves' hyperthyroidism (dated by TCRdb to between 2018 and 2020). Instrument on record: Illumina HiSeq 2000. TCR beta CDR3 regions were amplified from RNA transcripts for repertoire sequencing. The first round was an RT-PCR using HTBI primers with the Qiagen OneStep RT-PCR kit, and this first round was followed by a second-round multiplex PCR, then size selection and purification. The raw public data were reprocessed by TCRdb itself: fastp quality trimming at Q25, MiXCR clonotype calling, in-frame beta chains only. Identical CDR3 protein sequences are pooled into one entry, listed with their most common genes and DNA. In all, the sample holds 650,000 to 900,000 distinct CDR3 sequences, and roughly 40% of those were seen once. The ten top clones hold 40% to 45% of the sample.

Sequenced material: peripheral blood. The receptor source for this set is an adult man with Graves' ophthalmopathy.

This clonotype was counted between two and nine times. The chain uses TRBV29-1 and TRBJ2-7, with 7 positions matching TRBD1. The V segment lost 5 bases and the J segment 0 bases; nucleotides outside the gene matches: 7. The CDR3 consists of 14 residues. Germline V gene sequence: CDR1 SQVTM, CDR2 ANQGSEA. The CDR3, as DNA: TGCAGCGTTAATACAGGGGTGGGCTCCTACGAGCAGTACTTC. Amino acid sequence: CSVNTGVGSYEQYF.

About this clonotype: A read error may produce the germline difference seen at one junction end. This chain uses TRBV14 with TRBJ1-2, with D uncertain. The CDR3 runs to 13 residues. Germline CDR1 and CDR2: SGHDN and FVKESK. CDR3 in amino acids: CASSQAGNHGYTF. The CDR3 DNA is TGTGCCAGCAGCCAAGCAGGTAACCATGGCTACACCTTC.

This clonotype was picked up a small number of times. The genes are TRBV14 and TRBJ2-7; D unclear. CDR1 is SGHDN and CDR2 is FVKESK in the germline V gene. Trimming removed 4 bases at V and 2 bases at J, with 9 bases between. CDR3 length equals 13 residues. CDR3 sequence: CASSRHTAYEQYF. The CDR3, as DNA: TGTGCCAGCAGCCGCCATACGGCCTACGAGCAGTACTTC.

This clonotype occurred once. A much larger clone differs by one base, so this may be a read error. The V call is TRBV10-2, the J call TRBJ1-6; maybe TRBD1 (6 bases). CDR1 WSHSY and CDR2 SAAADI come from the germline V gene. The CDR3 consists of 15 residues. As DNA, the CDR3 is TGCGCCAGCAGTCAGGGGTTTACGGATAATTCACCCCCCCACTTT. Its translation: CASSQGFTDNSPPHF.

A word on this clonotype: The junction does not match germline at one end; this may be a read error. The chain recombines TRBV10-3 with TRBJ2-5, with 11 bases identical to TRBD2. The germline V gene encodes CDR1 ENHRY and CDR2 SYGVKD. The CDR3 is made up of 16 amino acids. The CDR3 DNA reads TGTGCCAGCAGTTACTCCACTAGCGGGAGTACGAGGACCCAGTACTTC. This encodes CASSYSTSGSTRTQYF.

A few counts support this clonotype. V and J are TRBV19 and TRBJ2-7, with a weak D call TRBD1 (5 bases). The CDR3 covers 13 residues. The ends were cut back, 5 bases at V and 4 bases at J, with 12 bases in the middle. The germline CDR1 and CDR2 sequences are LNHDA and SQIVND (reference sequence). The CDR3 region is CASSDRQGYEQYF. The CDR3 bases are TGTGCCAGTAGTGACCGCCAGGGTTACGAGCAGTACTTC.

This clonotype was detected many times. At one of its ends the junction is not consistent with the germline gene, which may arise from a read error. CDR3 DNA sequence: TGTGCTAGCAGCCAATTTAGCGGGGGTACCTACGAGCAGTACTTC. Translated: CASSQFSGGTYEQYF. J is TRBJ2-7 and V is TRBV7-7; 9 positions agree with TRBD2. The CDR3 has 15 residues. Germline CDR1 is SSHAT and CDR2 is FNYEAQ (reference sequence). Supplemented by reference TRBV7-7 and TRBJ2-7, the full variable domain reads GAGVSQSPRYKVTKRGQDVTLRCDPISSHATLYWYQQALGQGPEFLTYFNYEAQPDKSGLPSDRFSAERPEGSISTLTIQRTEQRDSAMYRCASSQFSGGTYEQYFGPGTRLTVT.

CDR3: CASSVGSEYSGANVLTF. The CDR3 DNA follows: TGTGCCAGCAGCGTTGGGTCGGAATACTCTGGGGCCAACGTCCTGACTTTC. This chain links TRBV7-9 with TRBJ2-6, with no clear D. With 5 bases removed from V and 0 bases from J, the gap between germline ends came to 14 bases. The CDR3 length is 17 residues. Germline CDR1 and CDR2: SEHNR and FQNEAQ (reference sequence).

This rearrangement joins TRBV29-1 to TRBJ2-3; D is tentatively TRBD1 or TRBD2 (7 bases each). Between the trimmed V and J ends, which lost 5 bases and 11 bases, there was a span of 20 bases. CDR3 length equals 13 residues. Per germline, CDR1 SQVTM and CDR2 ANQGSEA. The CDR3 loop reads CSVRTVAGGEQYF. The CDR3 bases are TGCAGCGTTAGGACGGTAGCAGGGGGGGAGCAGTATTTT.

A few counts support this clonotype. The gene calls are TRBV20-1 and TRBJ1-3, with 8 bases identical to TRBD1. The CDR3 contains 15 residues. V was pared by 6 bases and J by 2 bases, with 9 bases of the junction left unmatched. Germline V lookup: CDR1 DFQATT, CDR2 SNEGSKA (reference sequence). The CDR3 spells CSATAGGAAGNTIYF. In nucleotides, the CDR3 is TGCAGTGCGACTGCAGGGGGCGCCGCTGGAAACACCATATATTTT.

This clonotype was recorded a few times. V gene TRBV7-2 combines with J gene TRBJ2-7; 9 nucleotides line up with TRBD1. The length of the CDR3 is 16 residues. Germline V gene sequence: CDR1 SGHTA, CDR2 FQGNSA. After removal of 2 bases from V and 3 bases from J, the junction contained 8 bases not matched to a gene. Here the CDR3 reads CASSLFGTGSIYEQYF. The CDR3, as DNA: TGTGCCAGCAGCTTATTCGGGACAGGGTCCATCTACGAGCAGTACTTC.

This clonotype was detected ten times or more. The rearrangement uses TRBV7-2 and TRBJ2-5; TRBD2 aligns across 7 bases. With V trimmed by 5 bases and J by 4 bases, 10 bases remained unmatched. Per the germline V gene, CDR1 is SGHTA and CDR2 is FQGNSA. The CDR3 covers 15 residues. The CDR3 loop reads CASSQGPGRGETQYF. CDR3 coding DNA: TGTGCCAGCAGCCAAGGCCCAGGGAGGGGAGAGACCCAGTACTTC.

There are a few counts of this clonotype. The chain has TRBV20-1 and TRBJ2-7; D is ambiguous. Deletions cut 3 bases from V and 3 bases from J, with 15 bases between. Per the germline V gene, CDR1 is DFQATT and CDR2 is SNEGSKA (reference sequence). The CDR3 covers 14 residues. CDR3: CSASGYDTSYEQYF. The CDR3 DNA reads TGCAGTGCTAGCGGATATGATACCAGCTACGAGCAGTACTTC.

Note on this clonotype: It may be a read error: a sequence one base away is much more abundant. CDR3 sequence: CVSSVEAGTGELFF. The CDR3 region has the DNA TGTGTCAGCAGCGTAGAAGCTGGAACCGGGGAGCTGTTTTTT. This chain joins TRBV9 and TRBJ2-2; no definite D call. The CDR3 consists of 14 residues. Germline values: CDR1 SGDLS, CDR2 YYNGEE.

This clonotype was seen more than once but under ten times. The chain links TRBV2 to TRBJ1-3; D gene ambiguous. Germline V gene data show CDR1 as SNHLY and CDR2 as FYNNEI. CDR3 length: 17 amino acids. Trimming removed 6 bases from V and 2 bases from J, with 20 bases in between. CDR3 coding DNA: TGTGCCAGCAGCGACTTGGGTGGGAGAGGAGCTGGAAACACCATATATTTT. Residues: CASSDLGGRGAGNTIYF.

As concerns this clonotype: A read error may be the cause here, since a much bigger clone is one base away. The chain couples TRBV12-3 or TRBV12-4 to TRBJ2-2, with TRBD1 identical over 8 bases. The CDR3 is 12 residues long. As DNA, the CDR3 is TGTGCCAGCCGCAGGGGGCAAGGGGAGCTGGTTTTT. This translates into CASRRGQGELVF.

This clonotype came up many times. The germline gene is not matched at one end of the junction; a read error may be the cause. The chain recombines TRBV10-3 with TRBJ1-2; D call uncertain. This CDR3 comprises 13 residues. The V gene's germline CDR1 is ENHRY and CDR2 SYGVKD. The CDR3 DNA follows: TGTGCCAGCAGTTACGGACGTAACTATGGCTACACCTTC. Its translation is CASSYGRNYGYTF.

A note on this clonotype: Possible read error: a much larger clone is one base away. The chain has TRBV10-2 and TRBJ1-2, with D tentatively TRBD1 (6 bases). Trimming cost V 8 bases and J 1 base, with 11 bases left between them. Germline-derived CDR1 and CDR2 are WSHSY and SAAADI. The CDR3 loop spans 13 amino acids. DNA for the CDR3: TGCGCCAGCGGAAGGACAGATAACTATGGCTACACCTTC. This codes for CASGRTDNYGYTF.

This clonotype was picked up a small number of times. The chain carries TRBV20-1 and TRBJ1-2; D unresolved. CDR1 DFQATT and CDR2 SNEGSKA come from the germline V gene (reference sequence). Trimming removed 0 bases at V and 3 bases at J, with 8 bases between. This CDR3 is 13 amino acids long. The CDR3 region is CSARDLADYGYTF. The CDR3 nucleotides read TGCAGTGCTAGAGATCTGGCCGACTATGGCTACACCTTC.

The chain employs TRBV2 and TRBJ2-7; a weak D match, TRBD1 (6 bases). This CDR3 has 15 residues. CDR1 and CDR2 (germline): SNHLY, FYNNEI. Trimming pared 2 bases from V and 1 base from J, leaving 12 bases between. Here the CDR3 DNA reads TGTGCCAGCAGTGAACGGTCCGGACAGTCCTACGAGCAGTACTTC. As protein: CASSERSGQSYEQYF.

This chain uses TRBV9 with TRBJ1-2, with unresolved D. Trimming removed 4 bases from V and 1 base from J, with 17 bases in between. Germline assignment: CDR1 SGDLS and CDR2 YYNGEE. This CDR3 has 16 amino acids. The CDR3 reads CASSQGPGGINYGYTF. CDR3 nucleotide sequence: TGTGCCAGCAGCCAAGGGCCGGGCGGGATTAACTATGGCTACACCTTC.

For this clonotype: A much larger clone sits a single nucleotide away, making a read error possible. This chain joins TRBV7-2 and TRBJ2-7, with D possibly matching TRBD1 (6 bases). There are 13 residues in the CDR3. Trimming left V 1 base short and J 5 bases short, with 9 bases between. Germline CDR1 and CDR2: SGHTA and FQGNSA. CDR3 in DNA: TGTGCCAGCAGCTTAGAGCACAGGGACGAGCAGTACTTC. It is translated as CASSLEHRDEQYF.

The table lists this clonotype with many counts. J is TRBJ2-7 and V is TRBV10-3, with 8 bases identical to TRBD1. The CDR3 runs to 17 residues. Trimming cost V 3 bases and J 2 bases; bases outside gene matches: 12. The V gene's germline CDR1 is ENHRY and CDR2 SYGVKD. CDR3 sequence: CAISDLERWTGPYEQYF. The CDR3, as DNA: TGTGCCATCAGTGACCTCGAGCGATGGACAGGGCCCTACGAGCAGTACTTC.

This clonotype was seen many times. The rearrangement uses TRBV2 and TRBJ1-1, with TRBD1 as a possible D gene (6 bases). The CDR3 covers 12 residues. The V end lost 11 bases, the J end lost 1 base, and 11 bases lay between the germline ends. Germline CDR1 and CDR2: SNHLY and FYNNEI. CDR3 DNA: TGTGCCCGGGGACATCAGAACACTGAAGCTTTCTTT. Its translation: CARGHQNTEAFF.

This clonotype was observed many times. The chain recombines TRBV25-1 with TRBJ2-7; 8 nucleotides match TRBD1. The germline gives CDR1 MGHDK, CDR2 SYGVNS. The CDR3 covers 17 residues. V lost 4 bases, J lost 2 bases, and 13 bases stayed unmatched. DNA for the CDR3: TGTGCCAGCAGTGCAAATCGACAGGGGTCAGGTCCCTACGAGCAGTACTTC. It translates to CASSANRQGSGPYEQYF.

The CDR3 sequence: CSVQTGSSYNEQFF. DNA of the CDR3: TGCAGCGTCCAGACAGGGAGCTCCTACAATGAGCAGTTCTTC. V is TRBV29-1 and J is TRBJ2-1; TRBD1 matches 7 bases. The ends lost 6 bases at V and 0 bases at J; junction bases unmatched: 5. This CDR3 has 14 amino acids. Germline V gene sequence: CDR1 SQVTM, CDR2 ANQGSEA.

Many counts were recorded for this clonotype. This chain uses TRBV9 with TRBJ2-5; a possible D gene is TRBD1 (6 bases). Germline V lookup: CDR1 SGDLS, CDR2 YYNGEE. CDR3 length: 14 residues. The ends were cut back, 0 bases at V and 1 base at J, with 7 bases in the middle. CDR3 DNA sequence: TGTGCCAGCAGCGTAGGAGGGGGCCAAGAGACCCAGTACTTC. Translation gives CASSVGGGQETQYF.